The following is a TCR beta chain sequence with its context. This clone appeared a single time. Its recognized antigen is unknown. Base qualities are not recorded, but no much larger clone differs from it by a single base. This sample is part of a study of Ad26.COV2.S vaccination and SARS-CoV-2 variants (dated by TCRdb to the early 2020s). Background for the entire study: Vaccine-arm donors were drawn from COV1001, a multicentre, randomized, double-blind, placebo-controlled phase I-IIa trial of Ad26.COV2.S in healthy adults. Trial participants were randomized into five groups of five: low-dose or high-dose Ad26.COV2.S given once or twice, or placebo on both occasions. The specificity and breadth of SARS-CoV-2-reactive T cell receptors after Ad26.COV2.S vaccination were assessed by TCRbeta repertoire sequencing. Blinding of investigators to trial group allocation was maintained during experiments and outcome assessment. A total of around 32 samples were included in the TCR-sequenced set, comprising roughly 20 Ad26.COV2.S vaccine recipients, 5 placebo recipients and 8 SARS-CoV-2 convalescent individuals. Dosing of Ad26.COV2.S was intramuscular, at either 5x10^10 or 1x10^11 viral particles, delivered as one shot or as two shots spaced 56 days apart. What the research found in general, with its limitations: Higher spike-specific TCR breadth was observed in Ad26.COV2.S recipients than in placebo recipients (P = 0.0014). The study was not powered to compare responses between vaccine doses or regimens. Vaccine and placebo recipients had similar non-spike TCR breadth, a finding consistent with the vaccine containing only spike. The authors noted that the TCR breadth and depth analyses may have underestimated total T cell responses. After vaccination, substantial breadth of spike-specific CD8+ and CD4+ T cell responses was reported.

TCRbeta CDR3 regions were sequenced with the immunoSEQ Assay. After extraction, genomic DNA underwent amplification by bias-controlled multiplex PCR, followed by high-throughput sequencing. The study's own analysis went as follows. To quantify the absolute abundance of each unique TCRbeta CDR3 region, sequences were collapsed and filtered. T cell fraction was estimated by normalizing TCRbeta template counts to usable DNA, which was measured by amplifying reference genes present in all nucleated cells. Repertoire TCRs were annotated as SARS-CoV-2-specific by exact matching of V gene, CDR3 amino acid sequence and J gene to a known reactive TCR set. The reference SARS-CoV-2 TCR set was obtained from MIRA and was filtered for enrichment in COVID-19-positive ImmuneCODE repertoires, whereby public or cross-reactive TCRs were removed. Using the MIRA antigens, annotated TCRs were further analysed by specific ORF or by position within an ORF. Breadth was defined as annotated unique rearrangements over total unique productive rearrangements; depth was the summed frequency of those rearrangements. TCR breadth was compared between groups using two-sided Wilcoxon rank-sum tests. The table was pulled from immuneACCESS by TCRdb, which kept in-frame rearrangements only. Such tables lose some clones; where checked, under half of the loss comes from unresolved V genes, and the rest has no known cause. That table furnishes V, J and clone size, whereas the DNA furnished D and trimming. Here the sample has approximately 480,000 clones; around 88% occur a single time. The top ten hold around 13% of the sample.

Deletion took 7 bases off V and 2 bases off J, with a span of 8 bases between the germline ends. CDR1 and CDR2 are drawn from the germline V gene: SNHLY, FYNNEI. The CDR3 runs 12 amino acids, cysteine and phenylalanine included. The only DNA kept is the CDR3, 36 bases in frame from the first base. Sample treatment or condition, as interpreted from the label and publication: about 20 received Ad26.COV2.S at low or high dose, single or two shots; about 5 received placebo; per-sample allocation not given. Repertoires of vaccine and placebo recipients were sequenced from samples collected on day 63 after the first injection. In Cohort 1b, 20 to 25 adults aged 18-55 years were enrolled at a single site in Boston, USA, between 29 July and 7 August 2020. As a vaccine, Ad26.COV2.S was a replication-incompetent adenovirus type 26 vector that expressed a prefusion-stabilized SARS-CoV-2 spike protein derived from the original Wuhan strain.

The starting material was peripheral blood, obtained in a trial of Ad26.COV2.S vaccine versus placebo. The rearranged chain carries TRBV2 and TRBJ1-1; confidence is insufficient to name the D gene. This sequence was found in a person between 18 and 65 years old who received the Ad26.COV2.S COVID-19 vaccine or a placebo. The nucleotide sequence is TGTGCCAGCAATTTTGGAAACACTGAAGCTTTCTTT. It translates as CASNFGNTEAFF.